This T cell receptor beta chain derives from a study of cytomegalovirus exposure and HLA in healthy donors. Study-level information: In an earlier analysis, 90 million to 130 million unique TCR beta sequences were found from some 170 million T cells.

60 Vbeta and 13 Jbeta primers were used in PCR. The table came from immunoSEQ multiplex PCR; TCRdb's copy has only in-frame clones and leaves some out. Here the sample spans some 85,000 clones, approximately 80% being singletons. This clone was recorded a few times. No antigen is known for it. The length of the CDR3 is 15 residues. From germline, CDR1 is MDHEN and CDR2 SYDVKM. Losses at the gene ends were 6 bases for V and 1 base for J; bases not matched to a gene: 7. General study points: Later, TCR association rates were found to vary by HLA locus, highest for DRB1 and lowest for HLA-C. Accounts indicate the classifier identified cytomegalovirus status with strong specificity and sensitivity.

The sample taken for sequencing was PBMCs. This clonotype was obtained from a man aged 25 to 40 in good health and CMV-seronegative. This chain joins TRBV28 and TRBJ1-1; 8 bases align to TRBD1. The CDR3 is CASRGQEAGNTEAFF. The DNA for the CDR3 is TGTGCCAGCAGGGGACAGGAGGCGGGGAACACTGAAGCTTTCTTT.